These T cell receptor beta chains were read from a single sample in a study of cytomegalovirus exposure and HLA in healthy donors. Assay: immunoSEQ multiplex PCR; the TCRdb copy retains only in-frame clones and omits some. The sample comprises 90,000 to 100,000 clones, roughly 80% of which are singletons, and less than 9% rests with the top ten. The sequenced sample was PBMCs. The receptor source for this set is a man aged 35 to 55 in good health and CMV-seropositive. CDR3s include the opening cysteine and the closing phenylalanine or tryptophan. A D gene is named only where the DNA matches it firmly. Not all rows give a size; the values are once, few, many and, for expanded clones, a class.

NA	TRBD1	TRBV2	16	TRBJ1-5	CASSEGNRGQGQPQHF	TGTGCCAGCAGTGAAGGAAACAGGGGGCAGGGTCAGCCCCAGCATTTT
once	TRBD1	TRBV5-6	13	TRBJ1-4	CASSSFSQGFKFF	TGTGCCAGCAGTAGTTTTTCACAGGGGTTTAAGTTTTTT
NA	NA	TRBV14	16	TRBJ1-2	CASSQGELQGDYGYTF	TGTGCCAGCAGCCAAGGAGAGTTACAGGGTGACTATGGCTACACCTTC
NA	NA	TRBV27	13	TRBJ1-1	CASSLNTGCEAFF	TGTGCCAGCAGCCTAAATACAGGGTGTGAAGCTTTCTTT
NA	NA	TRBV4-3	17	TRBJ2-7	CASSQDQTAGGAYEQYF	TGCGCCAGCAGCCAAGATCAAACAGCGGGTGGAGCCTACGAGCAGTACTTC
NA	TRBD1	TRBV5-1	16	TRBJ2-2	CASSPGDRGQTGELFF	TGCGCCAGCAGCCCGGGAGACAGGGGGCAAACCGGGGAGCTGTTTTTT
NA	TRBD2	TRBV7-3	18	TRBJ2-1	CASSLTVGGGAYYNEQFF	TGTGCCAGCAGCTTAACCGTAGGCGGGGGAGCCTATTACAATGAGCAGTTCTTC
few	NA	TRBV5-6	16	TRBJ2-2	CASSLSPRVDTGELFF	TGTGCCAGCAGCTTGTCCCCCAGGGTGGACACCGGGGAGCTGTTTTTT
NA	TRBD2	TRBV29-1	18	TRBJ2-7	CSVEDTYPAGEGTYEQYF	TGCAGCGTTGAAGATACTTATCCCGCGGGGGAAGGTACCTACGAGCAGTACTTC
NA	NA	TRBV19	14	TRBJ2-2	CASSIRTDAGELFF	TGTGCCAGTAGTATCCGGACAGATGCCGGGGAGCTGTTTTTT
NA	TRBD1	TRBV11-2	15	TRBJ2-1	CASSAGQGYYNEQFF	TGTGCCAGCAGCGCAGGACAGGGTTACTACAATGAGCAGTTCTTC
NA	TRBD1	TRBV2	15	TRBJ1-6	CASSAQGAADSPLHF	TGTGCCAGCAGTGCTCAGGGGGCGGCTGATTCACCCCTCCACTTT
NA	NA	TRBV11-1	12	TRBJ1-1	CASGAANTEAFF	TGTGCCAGTGGGGCGGCGAACACTGAAGCTTTCTTT
few	NA	TRBV6-6	13	TRBJ1-5	CASSPGDYQPQHF	TGTGCCAGCAGTCCAGGGGATTATCAGCCCCAGCATTTT
NA	TRBD2	TRBV7-9	15	TRBJ2-1	CASSPREGSYNEQFF	TGTGCCAGCAGCCCTAGGGAGGGCTCCTACAATGAGCAGTTCTTC
few	TRBD1	TRBV28	16	TRBJ1-5	CASSLVTGGRNQPQHF	TGTGCCAGCAGTTTAGTGACAGGGGGGCGCAATCAGCCCCAGCATTTT
NA	TRBD2	TRBV27	15	TRBJ2-7	CASSFEAGESYEQYF	TGTGCCAGCAGTTTTGAAGCGGGAGAATCCTACGAGCAGTACTTC
NA	TRBD1	TRBV18	15	TRBJ1-1	CASSPPGQGAGEAFF	TGTGCCAGCTCACCACCGGGACAGGGGGCCGGTGAAGCTTTCTTT
NA	NA	TRBV28	15	TRBJ2-7	CASSLPRAEGRPQYF	TGTGCCAGCAGTCTCCCCCGGGCGGAGGGGCGTCCGCAGTACTTC
NA	TRBD1	TRBV28	16	TRBJ1-5	CASSSEPGQANQPQHF	TGTGCCAGCAGTTCAGAACCGGGACAGGCCAATCAGCCCCAGCATTTT
NA	TRBD2	TRBV5-1	16	TRBJ2-4	CASSLEGGSPGNIQYF	TGCGCCAGCAGCTTGGAAGGCGGGAGTCCGGGAAACATTCAGTACTTC
medium-sized	NA	TRBV6-5	13	TRBJ1-1	CASSAVMNTEAFF	TGTGCCAGCAGTGCAGTGATGAACACTGAAGCTTTCTTT
NA	NA	TRBV9	15	TRBJ1-1	CASSLSWGVNTEAFF	TGTGCCAGCAGCCTAAGCTGGGGGGTAAACACTGAAGCTTTCTTT
NA	TRBD2	TRBV13	14	TRBJ2-1	CASSRTSGANEQFF	TGTGCCAGCAGCAGGACTAGCGGAGCGAATGAGCAGTTCTTC
NA	NA	TRBV18	16	TRBJ2-1	CASSPRVERSYNEQFF	TGTGCCAGCTCACCACGGGTCGAGCGGAGTTACAATGAGCAGTTCTTC
NA	NA	TRBV21-1	14	TRBJ2-7	CASSTSGVNYEQYF	TGTGCCAGCAGCACTAGCGGGGTTAACTACGAGCAGTACTTC
few	TRBD1	TRBV4-1	17	TRBJ1-1	CASSPGPLTGGITEAFF	TGCGCCAGCAGCCCCGGACCGTTGACAGGGGGCATCACTGAAGCTTTCTTT
few	TRBD1	TRBV5-6	14	TRBJ1-6	CASSFGQGGSPLHF	TGTGCCAGCAGCTTTGGACAGGGAGGTTCACCCCTCCACTTT
NA	TRBD2	TRBV28	16	TRBJ2-3	CASSFRLAGGPDTQYF	TGTGCCAGCAGTTTCAGACTAGCGGGAGGGCCAGATACGCAGTATTTT
NA	NA	TRBV12-5	14	TRBJ2-7	CASARGDTQYEQYF	TGTGCTAGTGCACGGGGGGACACCCAATACGAGCAGTACTTC
few	TRBD1	TRBV7-9	13	TRBJ1-1	CASITGGNTEAFF	TGTGCCAGCATAACAGGGGGGAACACTGAAGCTTTCTTT
NA	NA	TRBV10-3	15	TRBJ2-3	CAISESQGTTDTQYF	TGTGCCATCAGTGAGTCACAGGGAACCACAGATACGCAGTATTTT
NA	TRBD2	TRBV9	17	TRBJ2-1	CASSVTPSGSSYNEQFF	TGTGCCAGCAGCGTAACCCCTAGCGGGAGTAGTTACAATGAGCAGTTCTTC
NA	TRBD2	TRBV19	18	TRBJ2-1	CASSTHTTGTSGRGGQFF	TGTGCCAGTAGTACCCATACAACCGGGACTAGCGGGAGAGGGGGGCAGTTCTTC
NA	NA	TRBV28	15	TRBJ2-7	CASSLGGSNPYEQYF	TGTGCCAGCAGTTTAGGGGGGAGTAATCCCTACGAGCAGTACTTC
NA	NA	TRBV6-6	14	TRBJ2-2	CASRDAGNTGELFF	TGTGCCAGCAGGGACGCGGGGAACACCGGGGAGCTGTTTTTT
NA	NA	TRBV18	15	TRBJ1-1	CASSPLDRANTEAFF	TGTGCCAGCTCCCCACTGGACAGAGCGAACACTGAAGCTTTCTTT
once	NA	TRBV2	13	TRBJ2-7	CASRTTHYYEQYF	TGTGCCAGCAGGACGACACATTACTACGAGCAGTACTTC
NA	TRBD2	TRBV20-1	11	TRBJ2-7	CSARQLAESYF	TGCAGTGCAAGACAACTAGCGGAGAGCTACTTC
NA	NA	TRBV6-4	13	TRBJ2-2	CASSEVSTGELFF	TGTGCCAGCAGTGAGGTTAGCACCGGGGAGCTGTTTTTT
NA	NA	TRBV15	13	TRBJ2-5	CATSISGSETQYF	TGTGCCACCAGCATTTCAGGGTCCGAGACCCAGTACTTC
NA	TRBD1	TRBV2	17	TRBJ1-5	CASSEVVTGWNNQPQHF	TGTGCCAGCAGTGAAGTAGTGACAGGGTGGAATAATCAGCCCCAGCATTTT
NA	TRBD1	TRBV6-1	15	TRBJ2-7	CASRGTGEGRYEQYF	TGTGCCAGCAGGGGGACAGGGGAGGGGAGGTACGAGCAGTACTTC
NA	TRBD1	TRBV27	15	TRBJ1-2	CASSNDRGRALGYTF	TGTGCCAGCAGTAATGACAGGGGGAGGGCCCTTGGCTACACCTTC
NA	TRBD2	TRBV2	15	TRBJ2-1	CASRQREGIYNEQLF	TGTGCCAGCAGACAGCGGGAGGGTATCTACAATGAGCAGCTCTTC
NA	NA	TRBV7-2	15	TRBJ2-4	CASSLQSGPKNIQYF	TGTGCCAGCAGCCTTCAGAGTGGGCCCAAAAACATTCAGTACTTC
NA	NA	TRBV7-6	14	TRBJ2-7	CASSLGGFSYEQYF	TGTGCCAGCAGCTTAGGCGGTTTCTCCTACGAGCAGTACTTC
NA	TRBD2	TRBV4-1	14	TRBJ2-5	CASSRLAGEETQYF	TGCGCCAGCAGCCGACTAGCGGGGGAGGAGACCCAGTACTTC
NA	NA	TRBV4-2	14	TRBJ1-5	CASSQDRGWQPQHF	TGTGCCAGCAGCCAAGATAGGGGTTGGCAGCCCCAGCATTTT
NA	TRBD1	TRBV29-1	12	TRBJ2-1	CSVYRQGNEQFF	TGCAGCGTTTACCGACAGGGCAATGAGCAGTTCTTC
NA	TRBD1	TRBV4-2	15	TRBJ1-5	CASSQDGQGRQPQHF	TGTGCCAGCAGCCAAGATGGACAGGGGCGTCAGCCCCAGCATTTT
NA	TRBD2	TRBV9	16	TRBJ2-5	CASSATSGGVLETQYF	TGTGCCAGCAGCGCAACTAGCGGGGGGGTCCTTGAGACCCAGTACTTC
NA	NA	TRBV27	14	TRBJ1-2	CASSPGVGLRGYTF	TGTGCCAGCAGTCCCGGGGTAGGGCTGAGGGGCTACACCTTC